These T cell receptor beta chains were read from a single sample in a study of blood T cell repertoires in COVID-19. The protocol was immunoSEQ multiplex PCR, while the TCRdb copy is restricted to in-frame clones and leaves out a portion. This table has 37,000 or so clones, roughly 80% appearing once. What was sequenced was peripheral blood. These receptor sequences come from an older man with active or convalescent COVID-19. Each CDR3 is given with its conserved first and last residue. The D gene is left open where the match is weak. A row's size may be missing; if present it is once, few, many or a size class.

D: -; size: few; J: TRBJ2-5; V: TRBV6-2/TRBV6-3; length: 13; CDR3: CASSPTRLETQYF; DNA: TGTGCCAGCAGTCCAACTAGACTAGAGACCCAGTACTTC
D: -; size: once; J: TRBJ1-4; V: TRBV11-3; length: 14; CDR3: CASSLGAVGEKLFF; DNA: TGTGCCAGCAGCCTAGGAGCTGTCGGGGAAAAACTGTTTTTT
D: TRBD2; size: -; J: TRBJ2-5; V: TRBV7-2; length: 14; CDR3: CASSFGTSRETQYF; DNA: TGTGCCAGCAGCTTCGGGACTAGTAGAGAGACCCAGTACTTC
D: TRBD1; size: -; J: TRBJ2-7; V: TRBV7-2; length: 13; CDR3: CASSTGQPYEQYF; DNA: TGTGCCAGCAGCACGGGACAGCCCTACGAGCAGTACTTC
D: -; size: -; J: TRBJ2-5; V: TRBV5-1; length: 13; CDR3: CASSELGGETQYF; DNA: TGCGCCAGCAGCGAACTAGGTGGAGAGACCCAGTACTTC
D: TRBD1; size: -; J: TRBJ1-1; V: TRBV2; length: 15; CDR3: CASRPRTGGAPEAFF; DNA: TGTGCCAGCAGACCCCGGACAGGGGGGGCCCCTGAAGCTTTCTTT
D: TRBD2; size: -; J: TRBJ2-6; V: TRBV4-3; length: 18; CDR3: CASSPRVAGVSGANVLTF; DNA: TGCGCCAGCAGCCCCAGGGTAGCGGGAGTCTCTGGGGCCAACGTCCTGACTTTC
D: TRBD2; size: once; J: TRBJ2-5; V: TRBV5-1; length: 19; CDR3: CASSAPPGSGATPGETQYF; DNA: TGCGCCAGCAGCGCCCCCCCGGGAAGCGGGGCGACCCCTGGGGAGACCCAGTACTTC
D: TRBD1; size: -; J: TRBJ1-1; V: TRBV3-1/TRBV3-2; length: 16; CDR3: CASSHGQGARNTEAFF; DNA: TGTGCCAGCAGCCATGGACAGGGGGCGCGAAACACTGAAGCTTTCTTT
D: TRBD2; size: few; J: TRBJ2-7; V: TRBV27; length: 15; CDR3: CASSLAGGLSYEQYF; DNA: TGTGCCAGCAGTTTAGCGGGAGGGCTTTCCTACGAGCAGTACTTC
D: -; size: -; J: TRBJ1-1; V: TRBV3-1/TRBV3-2; length: 15; CDR3: CASSPIDSRIAEAFF; DNA: TGTGCCAGCAGCCCAATAGACAGCCGAATCGCTGAAGCTTTCTTT
D: -; size: -; J: TRBJ1-3; V: TRBV10-3; length: 14; CDR3: CAISPRDIGNTIYF; DNA: TGTGCCATCAGCCCCCGGGACATTGGAAACACCATATATTTT
D: -; size: -; J: TRBJ1-2; V: TRBV28; length: 13; CDR3: CASSLWGAEGYTF; DNA: TGTGCCAGCAGTTTATGGGGGGCGGAAGGCTACACCTTC
D: -; size: -; J: TRBJ1-5; V: TRBV3-1/TRBV3-2; length: 12; CDR3: CASSQLNQPQHF; DNA: TGTGCCAGCAGCCAACTCAATCAGCCCCAGCATTTT
D: TRBD2; size: -; J: TRBJ2-1; V: TRBV6-5; length: 15; CDR3: CASSFRLAGGHEQFF; DNA: TGTGCCAGCAGTTTCAGACTAGCGGGGGGGCATGAGCAGTTCTTC
D: -; size: -; J: TRBJ1-1; V: TRBV6-5; length: 13; CDR3: CASTSTMNTEAFF; DNA: TGTGCCAGCACCTCTACTATGAACACTGAAGCTTTCTTT
D: TRBD1; size: -; J: TRBJ1-6; V: TRBV19; length: 14; CDR3: CASRPGQQNSPLHF; DNA: TGTGCCAGTAGGCCGGGACAGCAAAATTCACCCCTCCACTTT
D: -; size: -; J: TRBJ1-5; V: TRBV7-8; length: 18; CDR3: CASSPNQYRVSGNQPQHF; DNA: TGTGCCAGCAGCCCCAACCAATACAGGGTTTCGGGCAATCAGCCCCAGCATTTT
D: TRBD2; size: -; J: TRBJ2-1; V: TRBV5-6; length: 17; CDR3: CASSPLVGGGSYNEQFF; DNA: TGTGCCAGCAGCCCCCTCGTCGGGGGAGGGTCCTACAATGAGCAGTTCTTC
D: -; size: -; J: TRBJ2-5; V: TRBV18; length: 15; CDR3: CASSPPNPGYGTQYF; DNA: TGTGCCAGCTCACCACCAAACCCAGGGTACGGGACCCAGTACTTC
D: TRBD2; size: -; J: TRBJ2-1; V: TRBV29-1; length: 15; CDR3: CSVDGGRASYNEQFF; DNA: TGCAGCGTTGACGGGGGGAGGGCCTCCTACAATGAGCAGTTCTTC
D: -; size: -; J: TRBJ1-1; V: TRBV12-3/TRBV12-4; length: 13; CDR3: CASSLTANTEAFF; DNA: TGTGCCAGCAGCCTAACAGCGAACACTGAAGCTTTCTTT
D: -; size: -; J: TRBJ1-2; V: TRBV12-3/TRBV12-4; length: 13; CDR3: CASSVTGTYVYTF; DNA: TGTGCCAGCAGCGTGACAGGAACGTATGTCTACACCTTC
D: TRBD1; size: once; J: TRBJ1-3; V: TRBV15; length: 14; CDR3: CATSQDRVGNTIYF; DNA: TGTGCCACCAGCCAGGACAGGGTAGGAAACACCATATATTTT
D: TRBD1; size: few; J: TRBJ2-7; V: TRBV30; length: 16; CDR3: CAWSRPRQGNVYEQYF; DNA: TGTGCCTGGAGTCGCCCCAGACAGGGGAATGTCTACGAGCAGTACTTC
D: -; size: -; J: TRBJ1-4; V: TRBV5-1; length: 16; CDR3: CASSQAAWGGNEKLFF; DNA: TGCGCCAGCAGTCAAGCCGCCTGGGGAGGTAATGAAAAACTGTTTTTT
D: TRBD1; size: -; J: TRBJ2-7; V: TRBV25-1; length: 16; CDR3: CASSELGTGSPYEQYF; DNA: TGTGCCAGCAGTGAACTGGGGACAGGGAGCCCGTACGAGCAGTACTTC
D: -; size: -; J: TRBJ2-3; V: TRBV6-2/TRBV6-3; length: 16; CDR3: CASSYWQGLGTDTQYF; DNA: TGTGCCAGCAGTTACTGGCAGGGCTTAGGCACAGATACGCAGTATTTT
D: TRBD2; size: -; J: TRBJ2-3; V: TRBV5-4; length: 15; CDR3: CASSLRRERTDTQYF; DNA: TGTGCCAGCAGCTTGAGGCGGGAGCGCACAGATACGCAGTATTTT
D: TRBD2; size: -; J: TRBJ2-1; V: TRBV4-2; length: 20; CDR3: CASSQNFGPSGGSSYNEQFF; DNA: TGTGCCAGCAGCCAAAACTTCGGGCCCTCGGGGGGAAGCTCCTACAATGAGCAGTTCTTC
D: -; size: -; J: TRBJ1-1; V: TRBV15; length: 14; CDR3: CATSRDRGNTEAFF; DNA: TGTGCCACCAGCAGAGACAGGGGGAACACTGAAGCTTTCTTT
D: -; size: -; J: TRBJ2-1; V: TRBV7-2; length: 13; CDR3: CASSIGGPREQFF; DNA: TGTGCCAGCAGCATCGGGGGGCCAAGGGAGCAGTTCTTC
D: -; size: few; J: TRBJ1-2; V: TRBV6-5; length: 12; CDR3: CASIGVGYGYTF; DNA: TGTGCCAGTATAGGGGTTGGCTATGGCTACACCTTC
D: -; size: -; J: TRBJ1-6; V: TRBV7-2; length: 11; CDR3: CASSYDFTLHF; DNA: TGTGCCAGCAGCTACGACTTCACCCTCCACTTT
D: -; size: once; J: TRBJ1-2; V: TRBV6-5; length: 15; CDR3: CASSKAGGHRYGYTF; DNA: TGTGCCAGCAGTAAGGCAGGAGGTCACCGCTATGGCTACACCTTC
D: -; size: once; J: TRBJ2-3; V: TRBV19; length: 14; CDR3: CASSIKPSTDTQYF; DNA: TGTGCCAGTAGTATTAAGCCCTCTACAGATACGCAGTATTTT
D: TRBD2; size: -; J: TRBJ2-7; V: TRBV25-1; length: 15; CDR3: CASSDLAGGSYEQYF; DNA: TGTGCCAGCAGTGACTTAGCGGGGGGGTCCTACGAGCAGTACTTC
D: TRBD1; size: few; J: TRBJ1-1; V: TRBV30; length: 15; CDR3: CAWSDRQGLATEAFF; DNA: TGTGCCTGGAGTGATAGACAGGGGTTGGCCACTGAAGCTTTCTTT
D: TRBD2; size: -; J: TRBJ2-4; V: TRBV7-2; length: 18; CDR3: CASSLEGRLALAKNIQYF; DNA: TGTGCCAGCAGTCTGGAGGGGAGACTAGCGCTAGCCAAAAACATTCAGTACTTC
D: TRBD1; size: -; J: TRBJ1-2; V: TRBV11-3; length: 13; CDR3: CASSRTGGDGYTF; DNA: TGTGCCAGCAGTCGGACAGGGGGGGATGGCTACACCTTC
D: TRBD2; size: -; J: TRBJ2-5; V: TRBV3-1/TRBV3-2; length: 15; CDR3: CASSLGTSGGKTQYF; DNA: TGTGCCAGCAGCCTAGGGACTAGCGGGGGGAAGACCCAGTACTTC
D: -; size: -; J: TRBJ2-3; V: TRBV18; length: 15; CDR3: CASSHDREVTDTQYF; DNA: TGTGCCAGCTCACACGACAGGGAGGTCACAGATACGCAGTATTTT
D: -; size: -; J: TRBJ1-2; V: TRBV7-2; length: 14; CDR3: CASSFSGANYGYTF; DNA: TGTGCCAGCAGCTTTAGCGGGGCTAACTATGGCTACACCTTC
D: TRBD1; size: -; J: TRBJ2-5; V: TRBV19; length: 14; CDR3: CASRTGGAGETQYF; DNA: TGTGCCAGTCGGACAGGGGGCGCGGGGGAGACCCAGTACTTC
D: -; size: -; J: TRBJ2-2; V: TRBV11-2; length: 14; CDR3: CASSWRDGSGELFF; DNA: TGTGCCAGCAGCTGGAGGGATGGTAGCGGGGAGCTGTTTTTT
D: TRBD2; size: -; J: TRBJ2-6; V: TRBV4-2; length: 20; CDR3: CASSQGGLAGDSSGANVLTF; DNA: TGTGCCAGCAGCCAAGGGGGACTAGCGGGGGATTCCTCTGGGGCCAACGTCCTGACTTTC
D: TRBD1; size: -; J: TRBJ1-1; V: TRBV7-9; length: 14; CDR3: CASSPGQLNTEAFF; DNA: TGTGCCAGCAGCCCGGGACAGCTGAACACTGAAGCTTTCTTT
D: TRBD1; size: once; J: TRBJ1-4; V: TRBV4-3; length: 16; CDR3: CASSASGTGVLGELFF; DNA: TGCGCCAGCAGCGCATCCGGGACAGGGGTCCTAGGGGAACTGTTTTTT
D: -; size: -; J: TRBJ2-7; V: TRBV5-4; length: 13; CDR3: CASSLIRGHEQYF; DNA: TGTGCCAGCAGCTTGATTCGGGGTCACGAGCAGTACTTC